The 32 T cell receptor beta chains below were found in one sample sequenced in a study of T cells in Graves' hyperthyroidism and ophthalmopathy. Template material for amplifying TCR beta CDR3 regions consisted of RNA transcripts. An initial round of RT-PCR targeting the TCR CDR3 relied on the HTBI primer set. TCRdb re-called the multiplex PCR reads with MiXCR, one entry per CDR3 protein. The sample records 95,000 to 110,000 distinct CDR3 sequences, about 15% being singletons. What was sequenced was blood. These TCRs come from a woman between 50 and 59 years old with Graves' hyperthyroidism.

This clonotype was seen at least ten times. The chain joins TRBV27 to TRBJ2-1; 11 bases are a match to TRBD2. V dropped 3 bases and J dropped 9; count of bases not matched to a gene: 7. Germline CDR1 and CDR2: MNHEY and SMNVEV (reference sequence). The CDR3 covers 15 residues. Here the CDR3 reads CASSLWTSGPPEQFF. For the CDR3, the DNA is TGTGCCAGCAGTTTGTGGACTAGCGGGCCGCCTGAGCAGTTCTTC.

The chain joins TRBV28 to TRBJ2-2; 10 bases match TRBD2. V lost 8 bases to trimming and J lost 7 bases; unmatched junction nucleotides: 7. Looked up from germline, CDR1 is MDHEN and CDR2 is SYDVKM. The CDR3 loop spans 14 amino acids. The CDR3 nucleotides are TGTGCCAGCGGTCTAGCGGGAGATATCGGGGAGCTGTTTTTT. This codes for CASGLAGDIGELFF. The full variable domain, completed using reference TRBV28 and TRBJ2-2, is DVKVTQSSRYLVKRTGEKVFLECVQDMDHENMFWYRQDPGLGLRLIYFSYDVKMKEKGDIPEGYSVSREKKERFSLILESASTNQTSMYLCASGLAGDIGELFFGEGSRLTVL.

CDR3 in DNA: TGTGCCAGCAGTTTTAATTACGGCTCCTACGAGCAGTACTTC. Its protein is CASSFNYGSYEQYF. The rearrangement uses TRBV12-3 or TRBV12-4 and TRBJ2-7; no clear D gene. V dropped 3 bases and J dropped 0 bases, with 9 bases sitting between them. The CDR3 length is 14 residues.

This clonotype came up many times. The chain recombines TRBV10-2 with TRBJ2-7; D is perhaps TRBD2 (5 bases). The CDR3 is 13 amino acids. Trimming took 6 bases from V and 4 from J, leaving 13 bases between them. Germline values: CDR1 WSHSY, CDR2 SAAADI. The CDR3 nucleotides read TGCGCCAGCAGCGGGAACCCTCGGTACGAGCAGTACTTC. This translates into CASSGNPRYEQYF.

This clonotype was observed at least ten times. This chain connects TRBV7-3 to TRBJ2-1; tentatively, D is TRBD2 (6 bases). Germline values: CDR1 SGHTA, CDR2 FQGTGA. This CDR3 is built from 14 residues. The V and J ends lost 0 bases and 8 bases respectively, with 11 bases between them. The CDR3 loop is CASSLTGGTDEQFF. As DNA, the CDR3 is TGTGCCAGCAGCTTAACGGGCGGGACCGATGAGCAGTTCTTC.

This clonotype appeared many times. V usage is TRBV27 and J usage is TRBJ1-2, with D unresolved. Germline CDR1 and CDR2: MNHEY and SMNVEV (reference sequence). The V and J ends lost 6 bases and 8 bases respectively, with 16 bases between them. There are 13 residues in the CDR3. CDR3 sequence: CASRPAEPGGYTF. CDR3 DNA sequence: TGTGCCAGCAGGCCGGCCGAACCGGGGGGCTACACCTTC.

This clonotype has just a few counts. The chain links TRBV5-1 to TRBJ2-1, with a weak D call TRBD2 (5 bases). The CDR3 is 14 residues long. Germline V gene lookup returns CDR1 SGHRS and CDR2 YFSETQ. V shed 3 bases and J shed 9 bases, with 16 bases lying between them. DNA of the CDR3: TGCGCCAGCAGCTCCAGCCTGCTAGAGGGTGAGCAGTTCTTC. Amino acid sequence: CASSSSLLEGEQFF.

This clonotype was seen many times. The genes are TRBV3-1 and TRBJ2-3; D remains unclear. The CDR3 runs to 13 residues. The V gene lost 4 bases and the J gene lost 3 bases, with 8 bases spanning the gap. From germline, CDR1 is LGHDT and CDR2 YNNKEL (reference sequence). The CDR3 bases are TGTGCCAGCAGCCTTAGAGCGACAGATACGCAGTATTTT. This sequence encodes CASSLRATDTQYF.

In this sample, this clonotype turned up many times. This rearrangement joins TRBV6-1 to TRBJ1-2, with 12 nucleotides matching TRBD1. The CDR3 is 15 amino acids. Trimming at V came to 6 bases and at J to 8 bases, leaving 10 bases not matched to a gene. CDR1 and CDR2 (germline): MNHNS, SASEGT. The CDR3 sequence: CASSPGQGAQWGYTF. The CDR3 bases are TGTGCCAGCAGCCCGGGACAGGGGGCCCAGTGGGGCTACACCTTC.

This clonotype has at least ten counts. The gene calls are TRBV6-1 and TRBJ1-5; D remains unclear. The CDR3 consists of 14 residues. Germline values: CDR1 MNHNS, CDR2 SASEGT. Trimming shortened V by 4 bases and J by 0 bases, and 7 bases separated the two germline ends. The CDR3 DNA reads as TGTGCCAGCAGTGCTGTCAGTAGCAATCAGCCCCAGCATTTT. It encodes CASSAVSSNQPQHF.

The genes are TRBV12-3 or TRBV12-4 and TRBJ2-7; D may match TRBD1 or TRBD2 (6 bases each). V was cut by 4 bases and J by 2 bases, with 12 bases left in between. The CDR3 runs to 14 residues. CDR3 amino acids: CASSWGAAAYEQYF. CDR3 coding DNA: TGTGCCAGCAGTTGGGGGGCGGCAGCCTACGAGCAGTACTTC.

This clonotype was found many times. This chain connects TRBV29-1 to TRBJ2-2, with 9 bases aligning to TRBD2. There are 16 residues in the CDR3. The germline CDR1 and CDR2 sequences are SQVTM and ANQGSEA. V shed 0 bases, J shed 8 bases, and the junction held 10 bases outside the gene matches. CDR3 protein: CSVEDRREGRLGELFF. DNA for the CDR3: TGCAGCGTTGAAGATCGGCGGGAGGGCCGGTTGGGGGAGCTGTTTTTT.

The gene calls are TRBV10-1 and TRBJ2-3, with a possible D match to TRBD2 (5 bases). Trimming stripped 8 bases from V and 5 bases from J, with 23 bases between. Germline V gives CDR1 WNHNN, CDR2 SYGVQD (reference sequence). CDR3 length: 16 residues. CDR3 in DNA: TGCGCCAGCGGGGAAGGGCTAGCCGCGGCGGGAGATACGCAGTATTTT. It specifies CASGEGLAAAGDTQYF.

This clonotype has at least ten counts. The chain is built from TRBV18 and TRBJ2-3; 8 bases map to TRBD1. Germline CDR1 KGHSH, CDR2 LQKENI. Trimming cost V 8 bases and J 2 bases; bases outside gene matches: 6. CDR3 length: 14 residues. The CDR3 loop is CASQGTGLTDTQYF. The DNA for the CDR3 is TGTGCCAGCCAGGGGACAGGTCTCACAGATACGCAGTATTTT.

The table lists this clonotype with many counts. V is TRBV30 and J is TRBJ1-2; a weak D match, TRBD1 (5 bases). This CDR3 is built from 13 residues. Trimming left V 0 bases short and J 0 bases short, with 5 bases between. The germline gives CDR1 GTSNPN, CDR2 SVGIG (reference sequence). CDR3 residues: CAWSVGANYGYTF. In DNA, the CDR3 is TGTGCCTGGAGTGTAGGGGCTAACTATGGCTACACCTTC. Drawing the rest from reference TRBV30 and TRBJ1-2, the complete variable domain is SQTIHQWPATLVQPVGSPLSLECTVEGTSNPNLYWYRQAAGRGLQLLFYSVGIGQISSEVPQNLSASRPQDRQFILSSKKLLLSDSGFYLCAWSVGANYGYTFGSGTRLTVV.

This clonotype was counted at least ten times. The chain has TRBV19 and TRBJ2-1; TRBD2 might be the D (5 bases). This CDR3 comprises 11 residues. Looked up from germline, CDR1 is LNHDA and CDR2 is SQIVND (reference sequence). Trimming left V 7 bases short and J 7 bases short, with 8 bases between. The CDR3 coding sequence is TGTGCCAGTAATCGCGGGAATGAGCAGTTCTTC. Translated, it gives CASNRGNEQFF.

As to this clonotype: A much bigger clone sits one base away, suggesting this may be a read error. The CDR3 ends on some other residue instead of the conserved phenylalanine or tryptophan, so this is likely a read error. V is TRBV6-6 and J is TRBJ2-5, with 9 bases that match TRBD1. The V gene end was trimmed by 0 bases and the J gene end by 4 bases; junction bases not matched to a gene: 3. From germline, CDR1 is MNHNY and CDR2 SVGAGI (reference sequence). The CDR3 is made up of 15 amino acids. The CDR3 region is CASSYSDRGTETQYL. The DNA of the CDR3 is TGTGCCAGCAGTTACTCCGACAGGGGGACAGAGACCCAGTACCTC.

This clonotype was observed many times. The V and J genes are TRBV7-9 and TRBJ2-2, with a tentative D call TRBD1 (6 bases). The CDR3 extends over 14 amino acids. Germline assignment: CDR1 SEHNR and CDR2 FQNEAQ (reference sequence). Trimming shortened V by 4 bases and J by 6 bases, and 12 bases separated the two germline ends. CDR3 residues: CASSSHRDSGELFF. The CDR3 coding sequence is TGTGCCAGCAGCTCACACAGGGATTCCGGGGAGCTGTTTTTT.

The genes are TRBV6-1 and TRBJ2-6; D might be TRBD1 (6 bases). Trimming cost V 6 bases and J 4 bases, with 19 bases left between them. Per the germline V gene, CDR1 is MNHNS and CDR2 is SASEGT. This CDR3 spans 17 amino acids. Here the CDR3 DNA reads TGTGCCAGCAGGCTACAGGGTGTATCTCTCGGGGCCAACGTCCTGACTTTC. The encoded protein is CASRLQGVSLGANVLTF.

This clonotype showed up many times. As DNA, the CDR3 is TGCAGTGCTTACCGGGAGGGGGGCTACAATGAGCAGTTCTTC. It codes for CSAYREGGYNEQFF. V is TRBV20-1 and J is TRBJ2-1, with TRBD2 matching over 8 bases. Germline V gene data show CDR1 as DFQATT and CDR2 as SNEGSKA (reference sequence). The V segment lost 5 bases and the J segment 3 bases; nucleotides outside the gene matches: 6. CDR3 size: 14 residues.

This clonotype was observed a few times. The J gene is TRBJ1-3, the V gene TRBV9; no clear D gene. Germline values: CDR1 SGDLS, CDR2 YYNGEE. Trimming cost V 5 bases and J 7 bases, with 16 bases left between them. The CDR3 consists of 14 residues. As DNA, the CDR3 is TGTGCCAGCAGTCTTACCACGCTCGGGAACACCATATATTTT. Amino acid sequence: CASSLTTLGNTIYF.

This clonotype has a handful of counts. The CDR3 sequence is CASSLDFTAGTGRKNIQYF. The CDR3 DNA sequence: TGTGCCAGCAGCTTGGACTTCACGGCCGGGACAGGGAGAAAAAACATTCAGTACTTC. The chain couples TRBV5-6 to TRBJ2-4, with 9 nucleotides matching TRBD1. Looked up from germline, CDR1 is SGHDT and CDR2 is YYEEEE. The CDR3 consists of 19 residues. Trimming at V came to 0 bases and at J to 4 bases, leaving 14 bases not matched to a gene. The full variable domain, rest sourced from reference TRBV5-6 and TRBJ2-4, is DAGVTQSPTHLIKTRGQQVTLRCSPKSGHDTVSWYQQALGQGPQFIFQYYEEEERQRGNFPDRFSGHQFPNYSSELNVNALLLGDSALYLCASSLDFTAGTGRKNIQYFGAGTRLSVL.

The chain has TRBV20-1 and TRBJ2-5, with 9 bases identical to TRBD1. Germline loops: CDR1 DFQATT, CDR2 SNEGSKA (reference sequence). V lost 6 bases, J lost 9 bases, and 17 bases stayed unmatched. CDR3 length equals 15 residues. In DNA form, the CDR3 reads TGCAGTGCCCCGACCGGGACAGGGTACAGGGAGGCCCAGTACTTC. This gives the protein CSAPTGTGYREAQYF.

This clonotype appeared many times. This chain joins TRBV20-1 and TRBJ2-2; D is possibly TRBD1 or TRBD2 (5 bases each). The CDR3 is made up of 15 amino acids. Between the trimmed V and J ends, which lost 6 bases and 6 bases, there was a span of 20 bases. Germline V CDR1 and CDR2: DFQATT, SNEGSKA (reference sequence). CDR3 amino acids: CSALGPVSGAGELFF. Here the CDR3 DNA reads TGCAGTGCGTTGGGACCTGTCTCCGGGGCCGGGGAGCTGTTTTTT.

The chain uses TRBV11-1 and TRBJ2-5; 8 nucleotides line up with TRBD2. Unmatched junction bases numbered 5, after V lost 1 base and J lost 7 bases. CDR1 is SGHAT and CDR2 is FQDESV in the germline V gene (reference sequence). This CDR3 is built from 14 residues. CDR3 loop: CASSLGSGSGTQYF. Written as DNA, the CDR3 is TGTGCCAGCAGCTTAGGAAGCGGGAGTGGGACCCAGTACTTC.

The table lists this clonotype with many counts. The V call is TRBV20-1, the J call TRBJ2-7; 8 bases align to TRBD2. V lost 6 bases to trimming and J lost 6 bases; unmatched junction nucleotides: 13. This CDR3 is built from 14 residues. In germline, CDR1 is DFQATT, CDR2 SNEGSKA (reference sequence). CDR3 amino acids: CSASEGTSPAEQYF. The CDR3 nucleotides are TGCAGTGCGTCCGAAGGGACTAGTCCCGCCGAGCAGTACTTC.

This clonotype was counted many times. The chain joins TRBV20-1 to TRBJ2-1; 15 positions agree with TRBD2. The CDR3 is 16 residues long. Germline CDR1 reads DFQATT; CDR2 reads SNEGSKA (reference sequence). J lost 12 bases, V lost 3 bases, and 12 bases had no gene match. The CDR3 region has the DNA TGCAGTGCTAGGGTGGGACTAGCGGGAGGACAAGTATGGCAGTTCTTC. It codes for CSARVGLAGGQVWQFF.

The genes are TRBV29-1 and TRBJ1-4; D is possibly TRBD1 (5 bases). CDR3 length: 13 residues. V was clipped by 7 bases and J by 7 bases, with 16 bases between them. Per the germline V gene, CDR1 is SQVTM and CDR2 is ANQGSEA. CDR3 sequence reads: CSAHWGQSEKLFF. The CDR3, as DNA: TGCAGCGCCCATTGGGGCCAAAGTGAAAAACTGTTTTTT. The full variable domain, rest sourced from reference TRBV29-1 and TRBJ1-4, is SAVISQKPSRDICQRGTSLTIQCQVDSQVTMMFWYRQQPGQSLTLIATANQGSEATYESGFVIDKFPISRPNLTFSTLTVSNMSPEDSSIYLCSAHWGQSEKLFFGSGTQLSVL.

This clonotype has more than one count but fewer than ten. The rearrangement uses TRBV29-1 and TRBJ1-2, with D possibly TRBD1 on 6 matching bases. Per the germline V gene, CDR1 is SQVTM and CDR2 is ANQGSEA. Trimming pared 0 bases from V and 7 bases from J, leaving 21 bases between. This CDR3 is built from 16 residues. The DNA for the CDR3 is TGCAGCGTTGAAGATCCCGACAGGAACCCCTCCCGTGGCTACACCTTC. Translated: CSVEDPDRNPSRGYTF.

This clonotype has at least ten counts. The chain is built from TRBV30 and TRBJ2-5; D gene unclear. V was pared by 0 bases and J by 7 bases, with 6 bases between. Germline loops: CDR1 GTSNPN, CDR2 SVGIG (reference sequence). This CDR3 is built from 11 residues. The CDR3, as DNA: TGTGCCTGGAGTGTAGGTGCGACCCAGTACTTC. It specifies CAWSVGATQYF.

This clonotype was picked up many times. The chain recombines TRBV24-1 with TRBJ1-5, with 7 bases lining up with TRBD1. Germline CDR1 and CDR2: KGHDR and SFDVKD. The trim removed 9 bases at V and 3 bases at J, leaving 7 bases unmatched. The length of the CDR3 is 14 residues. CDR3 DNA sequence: TGTGCCACCGCAGCCGGGACAGCCAATCAGCCCCAGCATTTT. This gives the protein CATAAGTANQPQHF.

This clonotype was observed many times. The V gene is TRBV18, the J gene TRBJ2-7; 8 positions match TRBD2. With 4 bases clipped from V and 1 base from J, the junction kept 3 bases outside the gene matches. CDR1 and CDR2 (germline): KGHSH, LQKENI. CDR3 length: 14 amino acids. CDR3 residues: CASSLAGTSYEQYF. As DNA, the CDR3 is TGTGCCAGCTCACTAGCGGGAACATCCTACGAGCAGTACTTC. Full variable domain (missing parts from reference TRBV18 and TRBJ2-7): NAGVMQNPRHLVRRRGQEARLRCSPMKGHSHVYWYRQLPEEGLKFMVYLQKENIIDESGMPKERFSAEFPKEGPSILRIQQVVRGDSAAYFCASSLAGTSYEQYFGPGTRLTVT.